Below are 32 T cell receptor beta chains sequenced from a single sample in a study of blood T cell repertoires in COVID-19. TCRdb keeps only in-frame clones here, not all; method: immunoSEQ multiplex PCR. The sample includes about 130,000 clones, roughly four fifths of them seen just once. Sequencing input: peripheral blood. The origin of the receptors is a woman of 80 years or more with acute or convalescent COVID-19.

The rearrangement joins TRBV5-8 to TRBJ2-2, with D perhaps being TRBD1 or TRBD2 (5 bases each). Looked up from germline, CDR1 is SGHTS and CDR2 is YDEGEE. Deletions cut 4 bases from V and 4 bases from J, with 11 bases between. CDR3 size: 14 residues. CDR3 nucleotide sequence: TGTGCCAGCAGCCTGGGACCGGGCACCGGGGAGCTGTTTTTT. Its translation: CASSLGPGTGELFF.

The rearrangement links TRBV2 to TRBJ1-1; D gene uncertain. The CDR3 covers 14 residues. V lost 2 bases and J 1 base, leaving 8 bases between the germline ends. CDR1 is SNHLY, CDR2 FYNNEI, per germline. DNA for the CDR3: TGTGCCAGCAGTGAACGCAGATGGAACACTGAAGCTTTCTTT. Amino acids: CASSERRWNTEAFF.

The V gene is TRBV9, the J gene TRBJ1-4; TRBD1 might be the D (6 bases). Germline loops: CDR1 SGDLS, CDR2 YYNGEE. The V end lost 3 bases, the J end lost 6 bases, and 12 bases lay between the germline ends. CDR3 size: 14 residues. CDR3 residues: CASSADRSDEKLFF. The CDR3 bases are TGTGCCAGCAGCGCTGACAGGAGTGATGAAAAACTGTTTTTT.

The chain employs TRBV15 and TRBJ1-6; 11 nucleotides align to TRBD1. The J segment lost 6 bases and the V segment lost 1 base, leaving 14 bases of the junction unmatched. This CDR3 has 20 residues. Germline V lookup: CDR1 LNHNV, CDR2 YYDKDF (reference sequence). CDR3 DNA: TGTGCCACCAGCAGAGGCCCCGGGACAGGGGGTATTAGTGTTAATTCACCCCTCCACTTT. Amino acid sequence: CATSRGPGTGGISVNSPLHF. Complete variable domain (other parts from reference TRBV15 and TRBJ1-6): DAMVIQNPRYQVTQFGKPVTLSCSQTLNHNVMYWYQQKSSQAPKLLFHYYDKDFNNEADTPDNFQSRRPNTSFCFLDIRSPGLGDTAMYLCATSRGPGTGGISVNSPLHFGNGTRLTVT.

The chain carries TRBV5-6 and TRBJ1-1; D unclear. This CDR3 comprises 13 residues. Germline CDR1 reads SGHDT; CDR2 reads YYEEEE. The germline V and J ends were trimmed by 6 bases and 0 bases, with 9 bases remaining between them. This CDR3 reads CASKTVMNTEAFF. Here the CDR3 DNA reads TGTGCCAGCAAAACAGTAATGAACACTGAAGCTTTCTTT.

The chain has TRBV30 and TRBJ1-4; TRBD1 is a possible D gene (5 bases). The CDR3 extends over 15 amino acids. The V end was cut by 5 bases, the J end by 0 bases, with 13 bases between. Germline CDR1 GTSNPN, CDR2 SVGIG (reference sequence). CDR3 coding DNA: TGTGCCTGGGGGAAGTGGGGGGCAACTAATGAAAAACTGTTTTTT. Amino acid sequence: CAWGKWGATNEKLFF.

The V call is TRBV18, the J call TRBJ1-2, with D uncertain. CDR3 size: 12 residues. With 5 bases removed from V and 9 bases from J, the gap between germline ends came to 13 bases. Per the germline V gene, CDR1 is KGHSH and CDR2 is LQKENI. CDR3 sequence (DNA): TGTGCCAGCTCATCGGCCGGAGGGAGCTACACCTTC. Its translation: CASSSAGGSYTF.

This sequence joins TRBV7-9 and TRBJ2-7; D is perhaps TRBD2 (5 bases). Trimming cost V 1 base and J 9 bases, with 13 bases left between them. Germline CDR1 reads SEHNR; CDR2 reads FQNEAQ (reference sequence). There are 13 residues in the CDR3. In nucleotides, the CDR3 is TGTGCCAGCAGCTTAGAAGAGGGCTTGGTGCAGTACTTC. Protein product: CASSLEEGLVQYF.

The rearrangement joins TRBV6-2 or TRBV6-3 to TRBJ2-5; perhaps TRBD1 as D (6 bases). In germline, CDR1 is MNHEY, CDR2 SVGEGT. The CDR3 covers 16 residues. The V end was cut by 3 bases, the J end by 1 base, with 15 bases between. The CDR3 spells CASSYPQYRAQETQYF. The DNA for the CDR3 is TGTGCCAGCAGTTATCCCCAGTACAGGGCCCAAGAGACCCAGTACTTC.

This clone was detected once. This chain uses TRBV5-1 with TRBJ1-2, with 12 bases lining up with TRBD1. The ends lost 0 bases at V and 6 bases at J; junction bases unmatched: 6. The CDR3 is 16 amino acids. The germline V gene encodes CDR1 SGHRS and CDR2 YFSETQ. The CDR3 nucleotides read TGCGCCAGCAGCTTGGAGGGACAGGGGGCAAGGGATGGCTACACCTTC. This gives the protein CASSLEGQGARDGYTF.

This sequence joins TRBV3-1 (or the pseudogene TRBV3-2) and TRBJ1-5; D call uncertain. The V end was cut by 1 base, the J end by 0 bases, with 7 bases between. The CDR3 spans 15 residues. Per the germline V gene, CDR1 is LGHDT and CDR2 is YNNKEL (reference sequence). The CDR3 DNA sequence: TGTGCCAGCAGCCAAGGAGGGCATAGCAATCAGCCCCAGCATTTT. Protein product: CASSQGGHSNQPQHF.

The rearrangement uses TRBV12-3 or TRBV12-4 and TRBJ1-1; unclear D gene. V was cut by 4 bases and J by 10 bases, with 10 bases left in between. The CDR3 sequence is 11 residues long. The CDR3 DNA reads TGTGCCAGCAGTTGGGAGTTCGTAGCTTTCTTT. Translating gives CASSWEFVAFF.

The chain uses TRBV12-2 and TRBJ2-7; the DNA was not used to check the table's D call, TRBD1. TRBV12-2 constitutes a pseudogene. This CDR3 region has 19 residues. For the CDR3, the DNA is TGTGCAAGGCCGAAAAGGCGGGACAGGGCTAATATTAGGTCCTACGAGCAGTACTTC. Its protein is CARPKRRDRANIRSYEQYF.

This clone was detected once. The chain is built from TRBV6-2 or TRBV6-3 and TRBJ1-1; no definite D call. CDR1 and CDR2 from the germline V gene are MNHEY and SVGEGT. There are 13 residues in the CDR3. V gave up 1 base and J gave up 4 bases, with 7 bases separating them. DNA for the CDR3: TGTGCCAGCAGTTACTACGCGCCCACTGAAGCTTTCTTT. Its protein product is CASSYYAPTEAFF.

This clone came up a few times. V and J are TRBV4-1 and TRBJ2-7; 8 bases are shared with TRBD1. Germline V gives CDR1 MGHRA, CDR2 YSYEKL. The CDR3 sequence is 15 residues long. Losses at the gene ends were 3 bases for V and 2 bases for J; bases not matched to a gene: 6. CDR3 region: CASSQGTGPTYEQYF. The CDR3 region has the DNA TGCGCCAGCAGCCAGGGGACAGGACCAACCTACGAGCAGTACTTC.

The chain has TRBV6-1 and TRBJ2-3; D might be TRBD2 (7 bases). The germline V and J ends were trimmed by 4 bases and 5 bases, with 19 bases remaining between them. CDR1 and CDR2 from the germline V gene are MNHNS and SASEGT. The CDR3 loop spans 16 amino acids. The CDR3 DNA sequence: TGTGCCAGCAGTGGGGTGCGGGGGCAAGGGAAAGATACGCAGTATTTT. The encoded protein is CASSGVRGQGKDTQYF.

The chain has TRBV5-1 and TRBJ1-6; weak D call: TRBD1 (5 bases). V was clipped by 6 bases and J by 7 bases, with 17 bases between them. Germline V gives CDR1 SGHRS, CDR2 YFSETQ. The CDR3 totals 15 residues. CDR3 amino acids: CASNWGLGANSPLHF. CDR3 bases: TGCGCCAGCAACTGGGGCTTAGGGGCGAATTCACCCCTCCACTTT.

On this clone itself: Other DNA sequences in this sample translate to the same CDR3. The rearrangement uses TRBV7-9 and TRBJ1-2; 9 nucleotides agree with TRBD1. V shed 1 base and J 4 bases; nucleotides not matched to a gene: 4. Germline V gives CDR1 SEHNR, CDR2 FQNEAQ (reference sequence). The CDR3 has 15 residues. The CDR3 sequence: CASSLGDRESYGYTF. CDR3 sequence (DNA): TGTGCCAGCAGCTTAGGGGACAGGGAAAGCTATGGCTACACCTTC.

This clone has only one observation. The V and J genes are TRBV25-1 and TRBJ2-3, with D possibly being TRBD1 (6 bases). Trimming took 6 bases from V and 1 from J, leaving 14 bases between them. Looked up from germline, CDR1 is MGHDK and CDR2 is SYGVNS. The CDR3 has 15 residues. CDR3 bases: TGTGCCAGCAGCCTTCAGGGGTTAGGCACAGATACGCAGTATTTT. It is translated as CASSLQGLGTDTQYF.

The rearrangement links TRBV12-3 or TRBV12-4 to TRBJ1-5; D not certain. This CDR3 has 13 amino acids. The V end was cut by 8 bases, the J end by 4 bases, with 12 bases between. CDR3 sequence (DNA): TGTGCCAGCCAAAGGGAGGGAAATCAGCCCCAGCATTTT. This codes for CASQREGNQPQHF.

The chain links TRBV3-1 (or the pseudogene TRBV3-2) to TRBJ1-1; possible D gene TRBD1, 6 bases. Trimming cost V 4 bases and J 0 bases, with 12 bases left between them. The germline V gene has CDR1 LGHDT and CDR2 YNNKEL (reference sequence). This CDR3 has 15 residues. CDR3 sequence: CASSPRDKLNTEAFF. The CDR3 DNA follows: TGTGCCAGCAGCCCCCGGGACAAGCTGAACACTGAAGCTTTCTTT.

The genes are TRBV4-2 and TRBJ2-3; the match to TRBD1 covers 8 bases. This CDR3 is built from 16 residues. The ends lost 3 bases at V and 4 bases at J; junction bases unmatched: 9. Germline CDR1 is LGHNA and CDR2 is YNFKEQ. This chain's CDR3 is CASSHLDRGQSDTQYF. CDR3 nucleotide sequence: TGTGCCAGCAGCCATCTCGACAGGGGTCAATCAGATACGCAGTATTTT.

The V and J genes are TRBV9 and TRBJ2-7; 7 bases agree with TRBD1. Germline V lookup: CDR1 SGDLS, CDR2 YYNGEE. The CDR3 has 15 residues. The trim removed 5 bases at V and 0 bases at J, leaving 8 bases unmatched. The CDR3 nucleotides read TGTGCCAGCAGTCGTACCTGGGACAGCTCCTACGAGCAGTACTTC. Protein product: CASSRTWDSSYEQYF.

V usage is TRBV4-1 and J usage is TRBJ2-7; 8 bases are shared with TRBD1. V lost 0 bases, J lost 5 bases, and 6 bases stayed unmatched. The CDR3 consists of 15 residues. Germline CDR1 is MGHRA and CDR2 is YSYEKL. CDR3 amino acids: CASSQEWVTGDEQYF. The CDR3 DNA sequence: TGCGCCAGCAGCCAAGAGTGGGTGACAGGGGACGAGCAGTACTTC.

The V call is TRBV24-1, the J call TRBJ2-3; 8 bases are a match to TRBD1. Germline loops: CDR1 KGHDR, CDR2 SFDVKD. V lost 3 bases, J lost 4 bases, and 8 bases stayed unmatched. The CDR3 is 16 amino acids. CDR3 bases: TGTGCCACCAGTGATGCCACAGGGGGTCTCGCAGATACGCAGTATTTT. Its protein product is CATSDATGGLADTQYF.

CDR3 DNA sequence: TGTGCCAGCAGCCCGGGACAGCTTACAGATACGCAGTATTTT. Amino acid sequence: CASSPGQLTDTQYF. The chain uses TRBV3-1 (or the pseudogene TRBV3-2) and TRBJ2-3, with 7 bases aligning to TRBD1. CDR1 is LGHDT, CDR2 YNNKEL, per germline (reference sequence). CDR3 size: 14 residues. Trimming took 4 bases from V and 3 from J; bases not matched to a gene: 4.

The chain combines TRBV7-9 with TRBJ1-2, with 10 bases identical to TRBD1. Germline CDR1 reads SEHNR; CDR2 reads FQNEAQ (reference sequence). The CDR3 loop spans 15 amino acids. V gave up 5 bases and J gave up 6 bases; unmatched junction bases: 9. The DNA of the CDR3 is TGTGCCAGCAGCGGAAGGACAGGGGGTATCCATGGCTACACCTTC. As protein: CASSGRTGGIHGYTF.

This chain joins TRBV29-1 and TRBJ2-1; TRBD1 aligns across 9 bases. V lost 7 bases to trimming and J lost 9 bases; unmatched junction nucleotides: 7. Germline CDR1 SQVTM, CDR2 ANQGSEA. CDR3 size: 12 residues. CDR3 amino acids: CSGGDRAREQFF. CDR3 coding DNA: TGCAGCGGGGGGGACAGGGCGCGTGAGCAGTTCTTC.

In its sample, this clone was seen a few times. This chain links TRBV14 with TRBJ1-4; D perhaps matches TRBD1 (5 bases). CDR1 is SGHDN, CDR2 FVKESK, per germline. With 1 base removed from V and 8 bases from J, the gap between germline ends came to 14 bases. This CDR3 has 15 amino acids. The CDR3 reads CASSQGRRTLEKLFF. CDR3 coding DNA: TGTGCCAGCAGCCAAGGTCGACGGACATTGGAAAAACTGTTTTTT.

The chain is built from TRBV5-1 and TRBJ1-3; D gene unclear. The CDR3 consists of 18 residues. CDR1 is SGHRS and CDR2 is YFSETQ in the germline V gene. Trimming took 3 bases from V and 2 from J, leaving 21 bases between them. In DNA, the CDR3 is TGCGCCAGCAGCTCGCCGGTGAGTGAGAGCCTGGCTGGAAACACCATATATTTT. Amino acids: CASSSPVSESLAGNTIYF.

This clone was recorded a few times. The chain is built from TRBV7-2 and TRBJ2-7; 8 nucleotides agree with TRBD1. The CDR3 sequence is 15 residues long. With 5 bases clipped from V and 4 bases from J, the junction kept 10 bases outside the gene matches. Per the germline V gene, CDR1 is SGHTA and CDR2 is FQGNSA. In DNA, the CDR3 is TGTGCCAGCAGCCCCCGACAGGGGAGTAGGTACGAGCAGTACTTC. It yields the protein CASSPRQGSRYEQYF.

This clone came up once. V and J are TRBV12-3 or TRBV12-4 and TRBJ2-4; the match to TRBD1 covers 7 bases. V dropped 4 bases and J dropped 9; count of bases not matched to a gene: 6. The CDR3 runs to 13 residues. The CDR3 sequence is CASSSTRDSIQYF. For the CDR3, the DNA is TGTGCCAGCAGTTCGACCAGGGACAGCATTCAGTACTTC.